This TCR beta chain was sequenced during a study of identical twins. Study results and caveats: Within twin pairs, the out-of-frame alpha sequences they shared showed excess low generation probability. The study found that models underestimated out-of-frame TCR alpha sharing in monozygotic twins.

TCRdb redid the calling of the 5' RACE reads with MiXCR, one entry per CDR3 protein. In the table there are some 790,000 distinct CDR3 sequences, over 15% of which are singletons. Only a few counts were recorded for this clonotype. Its antigen is unidentified. The CDR3 totals 14 residues. V lost 4 bases, J lost 3 bases, and 14 bases lay in between. The germline CDR1 and CDR2 sequences are DFQATT and SNEGSKA (reference sequence). The sample was also reused in another study, on T cells expressing NK-cell markers. That investigation notes: Of CD8+ T cells, 1.0-7.0% belonged to dominant NKG2C+ clonotypes in five to seven donors. The same clonotypes also predominated in the CD3+CD56-NKG2C+ fraction of a handful of donors.

The TCR sequence derives from a woman between 18 and 30 years old in good health. Material for sequencing was PBMCs. The rearrangement links TRBV20-1 to TRBJ2-3; possibly TRBD2 for D (7 bases). In DNA, the CDR3 is TGCAGTGCTATAACACGGGGGGCAACAGATACGCAGTATTTT. This encodes CSAITRGATDTQYF.